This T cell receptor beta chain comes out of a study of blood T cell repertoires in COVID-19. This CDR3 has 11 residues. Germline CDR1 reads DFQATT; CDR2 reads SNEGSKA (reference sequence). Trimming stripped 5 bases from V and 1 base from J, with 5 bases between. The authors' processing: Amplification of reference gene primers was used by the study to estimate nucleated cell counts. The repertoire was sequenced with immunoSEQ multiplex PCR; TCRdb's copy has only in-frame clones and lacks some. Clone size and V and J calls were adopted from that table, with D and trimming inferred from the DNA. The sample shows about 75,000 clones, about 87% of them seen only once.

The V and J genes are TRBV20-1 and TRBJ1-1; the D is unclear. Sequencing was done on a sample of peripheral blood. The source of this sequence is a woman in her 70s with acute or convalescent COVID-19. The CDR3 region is CSARQNTEAFF. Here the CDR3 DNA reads TGCAGTGCTCGACAGAACACTGAAGCTTTCTTT.